The 21 T cell receptor beta chains below were found in one sample sequenced in a study of memory CD4+ T cells and cytomegalovirus serostatus. Only in-frame clones appear in the TCRdb table, and some are missing; sequencing was by immunoSEQ multiplex PCR. Of around 40,000 clones in the sample, approximately 78% are singletons; the top ten hold roughly 0.8%. The sort gate was single viable CD3+CD4+CD8-CD45RO+ cells for memory CD4+ T cells. The sequenced material came from memory CD4+ T cells from blood. The receptors come from an adult in good health and CMV-seronegative.

The V gene is TRBV7-9, the J gene TRBJ2-3; no definite D call. From germline, CDR1 is SEHNR and CDR2 FQNEAQ (reference sequence). The CDR3 runs 15 residues. Deletions cut 5 bases from V and 0 bases from J, with 12 bases between. The CDR3 here is CASSPLGDSTDTQYF. DNA for the CDR3: TGTGCCAGCAGCCCCCTGGGTGATAGCACAGATACGCAGTATTTT. Complete variable domain (other parts from reference TRBV7-9 and TRBJ2-3): DTGVSQNPRHKITKRGQNVTFRCDPISEHNRLYWYRQTLGQGPEFLTYFQNEAQLEKSRLLSDRFSAERPKGSFSTLEIQRTEQGDSAMYLCASSPLGDSTDTQYFGPGTRLTVL.

This rearrangement joins TRBV13 to TRBJ2-5, with TRBD2 identical over 8 bases. The V gene's germline CDR1 is PRHDT and CDR2 FYEKMQ (reference sequence). This CDR3 is built from 17 residues. Trimming removed 5 bases from V and 4 bases from J; junction bases left unmatched: 15. The CDR3 reads CASSPVLSGGFGETQYF. In nucleotides, the CDR3 is TGTGCCAGCAGCCCCGTCCTAAGCGGGGGTTTCGGAGAGACCCAGTACTTC.

This chain joins TRBV5-1 and TRBJ2-2, with D perhaps matching TRBD1 (5 bases). The germline V gene encodes CDR1 SGHRS and CDR2 YFSETQ. There are 15 residues in the CDR3. Between the trimmed V and J ends, which lost 2 bases and 7 bases, there was a span of 15 bases. CDR3 region: CASSFLQGGVGELFF. CDR3 nucleotide sequence: TGCGCCAGCAGCTTCCTCCAGGGTGGAGTCGGGGAGCTGTTTTTT.

This clone was counted once. The chain recombines TRBV5-6 with TRBJ2-7; D is undetermined. This CDR3 region has 14 residues. Germline values: CDR1 SGHDT, CDR2 YYEEEE. Trimming removed 4 bases at V and 2 bases at J, with 13 bases between. The CDR3 loop reads CASSPYGSTYEQYF. CDR3 DNA sequence: TGTGCCAGCAGCCCCTATGGGTCAACCTACGAGCAGTACTTC.

V gene TRBV19 combines with J gene TRBJ2-5; 9 nucleotides match TRBD2. The CDR3 runs to 14 residues. Germline CDR1 and CDR2: LNHDA and SQIVND (reference sequence). With 4 bases clipped from V and 4 bases from J, the junction kept 4 bases outside the gene matches. The CDR3 loop reads CASSSGGAGETQYF. CDR3 sequence (DNA): TGTGCCAGTAGTAGCGGGGGGGCCGGAGAGACCCAGTACTTC.

The chain joins TRBV7-2 to TRBJ2-7, with TRBD2 matching over 13 bases. The V and J ends lost 3 bases and 1 base, in that order; junction bases with no gene match: 0. The germline CDR1 and CDR2 sequences are SGHTA and FQGNSA. The length of the CDR3 is 15 residues. CDR3 residues: CASSLGLAGSYEQYF. The CDR3 DNA is TGTGCCAGCAGCTTGGGACTAGCGGGGTCCTACGAGCAGTACTTC.

This clone was counted only a few times. The rearrangement links TRBV11-2 to TRBJ1-1; a possible D gene is TRBD1 (6 bases). V was clipped by 3 bases and J by 4 bases, with 12 bases between them. Germline loops: CDR1 SGHAT, CDR2 FQNNGV. The CDR3 sequence is 14 residues long. The CDR3, as DNA: TGTGCCAGCAGCTTTCGACAGGATGGCACTGAAGCTTTCTTT. Translated, it gives CASSFRQDGTEAFF.

The chain recombines TRBV5-4 with TRBJ2-3, with D hard to call. The CDR3 is 14 amino acids. From germline, CDR1 is SGHNT and CDR2 YYREEE (reference sequence). Trimming took 0 bases from V and 5 from J, leaving 10 bases between them. CDR3 sequence (DNA): TGTGCCAGCAGCTTGGCAACACTCGGAGATACGCAGTATTTT. Translation gives CASSLATLGDTQYF. The full variable domain, with the rest looked up from reference TRBV5-4 and TRBJ2-3, is ETGVTQSPTHLIKTRGQQVTLRCSSQSGHNTVSWYQQALGQGPQFIFQYYREEENGRGNFPPRFSGLQFPNYSSELNVNALELDDSALYLCASSLATLGDTQYFGPGTRLTVL.

This clone is termed medium-sized. This chain connects TRBV30 to TRBJ1-1; no clear D. This CDR3 is 13 amino acids long. Trimming left V 1 base short and J 4 bases short, with 10 bases between. Germline V gene lookup returns CDR1 GTSNPN and CDR2 SVGIG (reference sequence). The CDR3 protein is CAWSDPFGTEAFF. CDR3 bases: TGTGCCTGGAGTGACCCTTTTGGCACTGAAGCTTTCTTT.

The chain has TRBV5-4 and TRBJ2-5; D tentatively reads TRBD1 or TRBD2 (5 bases each). Trimming took off 2 bases at V and 3 bases at J, with 11 bases between the two ends. This CDR3 is built from 14 residues. CDR1 and CDR2 (germline): SGHNT, YYREEE (reference sequence). The CDR3 loop is CASSFPGREETQYF. The CDR3, as DNA: TGTGCCAGCAGCTTCCCGGGACGGGAAGAGACCCAGTACTTC.

The rearrangement uses TRBV6-1 and TRBJ2-3; D gene ambiguous. Germline loops: CDR1 MNHNS, CDR2 SASEGT. The CDR3 loop spans 11 amino acids. Trimming left V 5 bases short and J 2 bases short, with 2 bases between. Here the CDR3 DNA reads TGTGCCAGCAGTAACACAGATACGCAGTATTTT. It codes for CASSNTDTQYF.

The chain uses TRBV30 and TRBJ2-1, with D perhaps TRBD1 (5 bases). This CDR3 has 14 residues. V was shortened by 5 bases and J by 3 bases, with 14 bases between the two germline ends. The germline CDR1 and CDR2 sequences are GTSNPN and SVGIG (reference sequence). CDR3: CAWRRVMVYNEQFF. As DNA, the CDR3 is TGTGCCTGGCGCAGGGTTATGGTCTACAATGAGCAGTTCTTC.

Turning to this clone: The sample contains more than one DNA sequence encoding this CDR3. The chain carries TRBV7-2 and TRBJ1-1, with D unclear. Trimming took 1 base from V and 2 from J, leaving 5 bases between them. This CDR3 has 13 amino acids. Germline V gives CDR1 SGHTA, CDR2 FQGNSA. CDR3 DNA sequence: TGTGCCAGCAGCTTAGAGCTAAACACTGAAGCTTTCTTT. Translating it yields CASSLELNTEAFF. The full variable domain, its missing parts supplied by reference TRBV7-2 and TRBJ1-1, is GAGVSQSPSNKVTEKGKDVELRCDPISGHTALYWYRQSLGQGLEFLIYFQGNSAPDKSGLPSDRFSAERTGGSVSTLTIQRTQQEDSAVYLCASSLELNTEAFFGQGTRLTVV.

This chain connects TRBV6-1 to TRBJ2-2; weak D call: TRBD1 (7 bases). CDR1 and CDR2 (germline): MNHNS, SASEGT. The CDR3 totals 14 residues. V dropped 6 bases and J dropped 1 base, with 9 bases sitting between them. The CDR3 DNA sequence: TGTGCCAGCAGCCAGGGGGGGAACACCGGGGAGCTGTTTTTT. Translation: CASSQGGNTGELFF.

CDR3 sequence (DNA): TGTGCCAGCAGTGCAATGCCCGGGACAGAAGGAGGCTACACCTTC. This translates into CASSAMPGTEGGYTF. This chain connects TRBV25-1 to TRBJ1-2; 7 bases align to TRBD1. The trim removed 4 bases at V and 8 bases at J, leaving 13 bases unmatched. Germline V CDR1 and CDR2: MGHDK, SYGVNS. CDR3 length: 15 residues.

The chain uses TRBV14 and TRBJ2-7; TRBD2 is a possible D gene (5 bases). Germline CDR1 and CDR2: SGHDN and FVKESK. Trimming removed 6 bases at V and 0 bases at J, with 12 bases between. The CDR3 runs 14 residues. This CDR3 is CASRPSGSSYEQYF. CDR3 in DNA: TGTGCCAGCAGACCGTCGGGGAGCTCCTACGAGCAGTACTTC.

Of note for this clone: One end of the junction does not line up with germline, which may come from a read error. This sequence joins TRBV7-7 and TRBJ2-2; TRBD2 is a possible D gene (5 bases). Germline V CDR1 and CDR2: SSHAT, FNYEAQ (reference sequence). CDR3 length equals 13 residues. The chain's CDR3 is CASSRTGTGELFF. CDR3 sequence (DNA): TGTGCTAGCAGCAGGACTGGGACCGGGGAGCTGTTTTTT. The full variable domain, rest sourced from reference TRBV7-7 and TRBJ2-2, is GAGVSQSPRYKVTKRGQDVTLRCDPISSHATLYWYQQALGQGPEFLTYFNYEAQPDKSGLPSDRFSAERPEGSISTLTIQRTEQRDSAMYRCASSRTGTGELFFGEGSRLTVL.

This clone was recorded once. CDR3: CASSRQGQGALNFQFF. CDR3 coding DNA: TGCGCCAGCAGCCGACAGGGCCAGGGGGCTCTTAATTTTCAGTTCTTC. The chain uses TRBV4-1 and TRBJ2-1; 8 bases line up with TRBD1. V shed 4 bases, J shed 13 bases, and the junction held 18 bases outside the gene matches. CDR1 and CDR2 (germline): MGHRA, YSYEKL. This CDR3 spans 16 amino acids.

This clone was recorded only once. The chain joins TRBV11-2 to TRBJ1-6; D not resolved. The V and J ends lost 6 bases and 6 bases respectively, with 15 bases between them. This CDR3 region has 15 residues. Germline V CDR1 and CDR2: SGHAT, FQNNGV. In DNA form, the CDR3 reads TGTGCCAGCAGTTCACAGAGAGTGATTAATTCACCCCTCCACTTT. Translation: CASSSQRVINSPLHF.

The chain carries TRBV7-9 and TRBJ2-2, with 8 bases matching TRBD2. V trimming: 7 bases; J trimming: 3 bases; junction bases outside the gene matches: 4. CDR1 is SEHNR and CDR2 is FQNEAQ in the germline V gene (reference sequence). The CDR3 runs 14 residues. The CDR3 region is CASMGGGYTGELFF. DNA for the CDR3: TGTGCCAGCATGGGCGGGGGGTACACCGGGGAGCTGTTTTTT.

The chain links TRBV7-9 to TRBJ1-1, with a tentative D call TRBD1 (5 bases). Germline values: CDR1 SEHNR, CDR2 FQNEAQ (reference sequence). V was shortened by 0 bases and J by 1 base, with 9 bases between the two germline ends. The CDR3 extends over 15 amino acids. The CDR3 is CASSLAGPSNTEAFF. In nucleotides, the CDR3 is TGTGCCAGCAGCTTAGCGGGACCCTCGAACACTGAAGCTTTCTTT. Full variable domain (missing parts from reference TRBV7-9 and TRBJ1-1): DTGVSQNPRHKITKRGQNVTFRCDPISEHNRLYWYRQTLGQGPEFLTYFQNEAQLEKSRLLSDRFSAERPKGSFSTLEIQRTEQGDSAMYLCASSLAGPSNTEAFFGQGTRLTVV.